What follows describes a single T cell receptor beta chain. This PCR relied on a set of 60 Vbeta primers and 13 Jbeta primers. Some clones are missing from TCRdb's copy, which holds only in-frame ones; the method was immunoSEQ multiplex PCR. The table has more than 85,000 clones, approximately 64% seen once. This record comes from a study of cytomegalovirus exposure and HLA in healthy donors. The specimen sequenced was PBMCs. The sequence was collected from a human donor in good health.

Written as DNA, the CDR3 is TGTGCCAGTAGTATTGATCCAGGCAGCACAGATACGCAGTATTTT. It encodes CASSIDPGSTDTQYF. The chain carries TRBV19 and TRBJ2-3; no firm D call. CDR1 LNHDA and CDR2 SQIVND come from the germline V gene (reference sequence). Trimming shortened V by 3 bases and J by 0 bases, and 10 bases separated the two germline ends. The CDR3 covers 15 residues.